Included here is one TCR beta chain sequence, with context. Profiling relied on immunoSEQ multiplex PCR, and the TCRdb table lists in-frame clones only, not all of them. The repertoire has 150,000 to 200,000 clones, about 93% of them found once; the top ten carry more than 1.4%. These data originate in a study of control samples from healthy donors and cancer patients. Sequencing was done on a sample of blood. The source is a man younger than 35 in good health.

The CDR3 DNA reads TGTGCCAGTAGTCGCAGGTCCGAGGAAAAACTGTTTTTT. Amino acids: CASSRRSEEKLFF. This chain joins TRBV19 and TRBJ1-4; D call uncertain. Germline CDR1 is LNHDA and CDR2 is SQIVND (reference sequence). V dropped 5 bases and J dropped 8 bases, with 12 bases sitting between them. The CDR3 covers 13 residues.